Each of the 22 T cell receptor beta chains below was sequenced from the same sample in a study of OX40 agonist ivuxolimab in advanced cancers. The data were produced by immunoSEQ multiplex PCR, yet TCRdb's version contains in-frame clones alone and is incomplete. The data show tens of thousands of clones, about nine tenths seen once. The sequenced sample was CD4+ or CD8+ T cells sorted from blood, obtained in a trial of the OX40 agonist ivuxolimab. These receptors all come from an adult with an advanced solid tumor such as melanoma, head and neck, liver or kidney cancer.

The J gene is TRBJ2-7, the V gene TRBV5-1, with D unclear. The CDR3 is made up of 12 amino acids. Trimming took 5 bases from V and 6 from J, leaving 12 bases between them. Germline-derived CDR1 and CDR2 are SGHRS and YFSETQ. The CDR3 DNA reads as TGCGCCAGCAGTCGGGTCGGGTCCGAGCAGTACTTC. It yields the protein CASSRVGSEQYF.

V usage is TRBV7-9 and J usage is TRBJ2-1; D is unresolved. CDR3 size: 12 residues. Germline loops: CDR1 SEHNR, CDR2 FQNEAQ (reference sequence). Trimming shortened V by 0 bases and J by 15 bases, and 12 bases separated the two germline ends. CDR3 DNA: TGTGCCAGCAGCTTAGCGCTAACCGTAGGGTTCTTC. Protein product: CASSLALTVGFF.

V usage is TRBV15 and J usage is TRBJ2-5; TRBD1 aligns across 8 bases. This CDR3 region has 15 residues. Germline-derived CDR1 and CDR2 are LNHNV and YYDKDF (reference sequence). V trimming: 3 bases; J trimming: 4 bases; junction bases outside the gene matches: 7. The CDR3 spells CATSRPGQGRETQYF. In DNA, the CDR3 is TGTGCCACCAGCAGGCCAGGACAGGGACGAGAGACCCAGTACTTC.

The chain carries TRBV18 and TRBJ1-2, with D unresolved. The CDR3 totals 14 residues. CDR1 and CDR2 from the germline V gene are KGHSH and LQKENI. V lost 3 bases and J 5 bases, leaving 13 bases between the germline ends. CDR3 sequence: CASSPADSGYGYTF. In nucleotides, the CDR3 is TGTGCCAGCTCACCGGCTGATAGTGGGTATGGCTACACCTTC.

The rearrangement uses TRBV7-2 and TRBJ2-7; D perhaps matches TRBD2 (5 bases). Germline CDR1 reads SGHTA; CDR2 reads FQGNSA. This CDR3 comprises 15 residues. The V gene lost 2 bases and the J gene lost 3 bases, with 14 bases spanning the gap. CDR3 in amino acids: CASSLRGAESYEQYF. The DNA of the CDR3 is TGTGCCAGCAGCTTACGAGGAGCGGAGAGCTACGAGCAGTACTTC.

The CDR3 protein is CASSLSSGERNQPQHF. In DNA, the CDR3 is TGTGCCAGTAGTTTGAGCTCAGGGGAACGGAATCAGCCCCAGCATTTT. The V call is TRBV19, the J call TRBJ1-5, with a possible D match to TRBD1 (6 bases). The CDR3 covers 16 residues. Looked up from germline, CDR1 is LNHDA and CDR2 is SQIVND (reference sequence). V lost 5 bases and J 4 bases, leaving 18 bases between the germline ends.

The chain recombines TRBV6-1 with TRBJ2-1; 7 bases map to TRBD1. Unmatched junction bases numbered 11, after V lost 5 bases and J lost 10 bases. This CDR3 is 14 amino acids long. CDR1 is MNHNS and CDR2 is SASEGT in the germline V gene. CDR3 nucleotide sequence: TGTGCCAGCAGTAAAGACAGGGTTCGTAACGAGCAGTTCTTC. The encoded protein is CASSKDRVRNEQFF.

V and J are TRBV10-1 and TRBJ1-1; D unclear. Trimming stripped 5 bases from V and 1 base from J, with 11 bases between. CDR1 and CDR2 from the germline V gene are WNHNN and SYGVQD (reference sequence). CDR3 size: 14 residues. The CDR3 is CASSTSLTNTEAFF. CDR3 DNA: TGCGCCAGCAGTACGAGCCTCACGAACACTGAAGCTTTCTTT.

This chain joins TRBV7-7 and TRBJ2-5; D gene ambiguous. Germline V gene data show CDR1 as SSHAT and CDR2 as FNYEAQ (reference sequence). There are 13 residues in the CDR3. Trimming cost V 3 bases and J 2 bases, with 7 bases left between them. As DNA, the CDR3 is TGTGCCAGCAGCTTCGACGTACAAGAGACCCAGTACTTC. Protein product: CASSFDVQETQYF. Full variable domain (remainder filled in from reference TRBV7-7 and TRBJ2-5): GAGVSQSPRYKVTKRGQDVTLRCDPISSHATLYWYQQALGQGPEFLTYFNYEAQPDKSGLPSDRFSAERPEGSISTLTIQRTEQRDSAMYRCASSFDVQETQYFGPGTRLLVL.

The chain recombines TRBV6-6 with TRBJ2-7, with 8 bases matching TRBD1. Germline loops: CDR1 MNHNY, CDR2 SVGAGI (reference sequence). This CDR3 has 16 residues. V shed 0 bases, J shed 3 bases, and the junction held 7 bases outside the gene matches. The DNA of the CDR3 is TGTGCCAGCAGTTACTCGGCAGGGGGCGGAGGCTACGAGCAGTACTTC. Translation gives CASSYSAGGGGYEQYF.

V usage is TRBV7-3 and J usage is TRBJ2-1; D unresolved. The V gene's germline CDR1 is SGHTA and CDR2 FQGTGA. The CDR3 extends over 12 amino acids. V lost 5 bases and J 4 bases, leaving 6 bases between the germline ends. For the CDR3, the DNA is TGTGCCAGCAGCCTCTCATACAATGAGCAGTTCTTC. It yields the protein CASSLSYNEQFF.

V is TRBV4-1 and J is TRBJ1-1; D perhaps matches TRBD1 (5 bases). Per germline, CDR1 MGHRA and CDR2 YSYEKL. V was trimmed by 1 base and J by 4 bases, leaving 22 bases between them. This CDR3 has 18 residues. CDR3 nucleotide sequence: TGCGCCAGCAGCCAAGTTCAGGGACTCACCTCATGGGGCACTGAAGCTTTCTTT. As protein: CASSQVQGLTSWGTEAFF.

The CDR3 reads CASGLVGRGLAGFNEQFF. The CDR3, as DNA: TGTGCTAGTGGTTTGGTAGGACGCGGACTAGCGGGATTCAATGAGCAGTTCTTC. The rearrangement uses TRBV12-5 and TRBJ2-1; 12 nucleotides agree with TRBD2. Looked up from germline, CDR1 is LGHNT and CDR2 is FRNRAP. The CDR3 loop spans 18 amino acids. The J segment lost 6 bases and the V segment lost 0 bases, leaving 9 bases of the junction unmatched.

This sequence joins TRBV25-1 and TRBJ1-4; D is undetermined. The CDR3 totals 13 residues. Per germline, CDR1 MGHDK and CDR2 SYGVNS. V lost 1 base, J lost 7 bases, and 7 bases lay in between. This chain's CDR3 is CASSEFLVEKLFF. For the CDR3, the DNA is TGTGCCAGCAGTGAATTCCTGGTTGAAAAACTGTTTTTT.

The genes are TRBV6-5 and TRBJ1-2; the match to TRBD1 covers 7 bases. The germline gives CDR1 MNHEY, CDR2 SVGAGI. This CDR3 region has 14 residues. Losses at the gene ends were 6 bases for V and 6 bases for J; bases not matched to a gene: 10. CDR3: CASRQGRGIDGYTF. The CDR3 DNA is TGTGCCAGCAGACAGGGGCGGGGGATAGATGGCTACACCTTC.

The CDR3 region is CAWNHRSSYEQYF. The CDR3 DNA reads TGTGCCTGGAATCATAGATCCTCCTACGAGCAGTACTTC. The rearrangement joins TRBV30 to TRBJ2-7; D gene unclear. The V gene's germline CDR1 is GTSNPN and CDR2 SVGIG (reference sequence). Trimming stripped 4 bases from V and 0 bases from J, with 10 bases between. There are 13 residues in the CDR3.

The chain is built from TRBV10-3 and TRBJ1-1; D is unclear. Germline V gives CDR1 ENHRY, CDR2 SYGVKD. CDR3 size: 16 residues. The V and J ends lost 9 bases and 7 bases respectively, with 27 bases between them. The CDR3 DNA follows: TGTGCCATATCCCTAGATCATGGGGTAGGGCGATATGAAGCTTTCTTT. Protein sequence: CAISLDHGVGRYEAFF.

The chain couples TRBV6-1 to TRBJ1-5; 8 bases agree with TRBD1. Germline V lookup: CDR1 MNHNS, CDR2 SASEGT. Trimming at V came to 6 bases and at J to 6 bases, leaving 4 bases not matched to a gene. The CDR3 is made up of 13 amino acids. The DNA for the CDR3 is TGTGCCAGCAGAAGACAGGGGAGTCAGCCCCAGCATTTT. Translation: CASRRQGSQPQHF.

This clone was seen a handful of times. This chain connects TRBV6-5 to TRBJ1-2; a possible D gene is TRBD1 (6 bases). This CDR3 has 14 amino acids. CDR1 is MNHEY, CDR2 SVGAGI, per germline. V was shortened by 4 bases and J by 5 bases, with 14 bases between the two germline ends. The CDR3 nucleotides are TGTGCCAGCAGTTCCGGGGGGGGCGGATATGGCTACACCTTC. This codes for CASSSGGGGYGYTF.

The V call is TRBV29-1, the J call TRBJ1-1, with D unclear. Trimming removed 5 bases at V and 10 bases at J, with 14 bases between. This CDR3 has 11 residues. CDR1 is SQVTM, CDR2 ANQGSEA, per germline. The chain's CDR3 is CSVFMRARAFF. The CDR3, as DNA: TGCAGCGTTTTCATGAGGGCCAGAGCTTTCTTT.

The chain couples TRBV14 to TRBJ1-2, with D unresolved. The CDR3 covers 13 residues. V dropped 2 bases and J dropped 1 base, with 5 bases sitting between them. The germline gives CDR1 SGHDN, CDR2 FVKESK. CDR3 residues: CASSQSFNYGYTF. DNA of the CDR3: TGTGCCAGCAGCCAATCCTTTAACTATGGCTACACCTTC.

The rearrangement links TRBV7-8 to TRBJ1-1; no clear D gene. CDR1 and CDR2 from the germline V gene are SGHVS and FQNEAQ. Trimming left V 1 base short and J 1 base short, with 7 bases between. The CDR3 is made up of 14 amino acids. In DNA form, the CDR3 reads TGTGCCAGCAGCTTAGTTGGTGCGAACACTGAAGCTTTCTTT. It yields the protein CASSLVGANTEAFF.